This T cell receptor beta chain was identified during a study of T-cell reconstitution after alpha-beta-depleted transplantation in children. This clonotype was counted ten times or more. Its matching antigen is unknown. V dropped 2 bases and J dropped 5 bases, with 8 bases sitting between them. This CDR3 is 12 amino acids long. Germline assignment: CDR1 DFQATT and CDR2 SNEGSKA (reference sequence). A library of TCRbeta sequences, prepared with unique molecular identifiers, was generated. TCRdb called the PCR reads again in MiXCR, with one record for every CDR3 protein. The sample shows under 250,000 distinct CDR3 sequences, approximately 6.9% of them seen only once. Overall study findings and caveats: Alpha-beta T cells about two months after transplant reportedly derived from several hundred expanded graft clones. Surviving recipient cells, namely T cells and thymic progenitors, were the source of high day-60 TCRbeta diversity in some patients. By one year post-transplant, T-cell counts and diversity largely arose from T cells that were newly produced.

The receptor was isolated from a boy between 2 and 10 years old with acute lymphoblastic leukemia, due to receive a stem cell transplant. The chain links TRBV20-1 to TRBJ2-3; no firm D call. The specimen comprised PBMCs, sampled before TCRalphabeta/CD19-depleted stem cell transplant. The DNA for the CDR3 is TGCAGTGCTAGACCCCCCCAAGATACGCAGTATTTT. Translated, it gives CSARPPQDTQYF.